This is a list of T cell receptor beta chains from one sample in a study of blood T cell repertoires in COVID-19. Profiling relied on immunoSEQ multiplex PCR, and the TCRdb table lists in-frame clones only, not all of them. The sample holds roughly 45,000 clones, over 65% seen once. The sample comprised peripheral blood. These receptors all stem from a woman aged 55-70 years with acute or convalescent COVID-19. Both conserved end residues are part of each CDR3. D genes are given only for firm matches. Size is omitted from some rows. Given values are once, few, many or a class for expanded clones.

V gene	J gene	D gene	clone size	CDR3 DNA	CDR3 protein
TRBV3-1/TRBV3-2	TRBJ1-1	TRBD1	medium-sized	TGTGCCAGCAGCCCTAGGACAGGGCGGGCTTTCTTT	CASSPRTGRAFF
TRBV10-3	TRBJ2-1	-	-	TGTGCCATCGGGAGGCTACGGGGGCAGTTCTTC	CAIGRLRGQFF
TRBV6-2/TRBV6-3	TRBJ2-3	-	-	TGTGCCAGCAGTTCCCCCGCCAGGGGCACAGATACGCAGTATTTT	CASSSPARGTDTQYF
TRBV7-6	TRBJ2-1	-	-	TGTGCCAGCAGCTTTCCGCCCGGTTCTGAGCAGTTCTTC	CASSFPPGSEQFF
TRBV7-8	TRBJ1-5	-	-	TGTGCCAGCAGCCTTATGGGGCAGGTCAATCAGCCCCAGCATTTT	CASSLMGQVNQPQHF
TRBV11-1	TRBJ1-1	-	-	TGTGCCAGCAGCTTAGCGCCGGGAGCTGAAGCTTTCTTT	CASSLAPGAEAFF
TRBV7-6	TRBJ2-7	-	-	TGTGCCAGCAGCTTACGCCCGGGGGGCTCGTACGAGCAGTACTTC	CASSLRPGGSYEQYF
TRBV6-1	TRBJ2-3	-	-	TGTGCCAGCAGTGAAGCGGGGGCTGAAGATACGCAGTATTTT	CASSEAGAEDTQYF
TRBV5-1	TRBJ2-7	TRBD2	-	TGCGCCAGCAGTCGGACTAGCGGGGGGGATTACGGCCACGAGCAGTACTTC	CASSRTSGGDYGHEQYF
TRBV19	TRBJ1-5	-	-	TGTGCCAGTAGTATTGGTCATGTAGCGGATCCCAGCAATCAGCCCCAGCATTTT	CASSIGHVADPSNQPQHF
TRBV7-9	TRBJ2-1	-	-	TGTGCCAGCAGCGGGCTCGGGAAATACAATGAGCAGTTCTTC	CASSGLGKYNEQFF
TRBV6-1	TRBJ1-5	-	-	TGTGCCAGCAGTGAACAACTGAAACAGCCCCAGCATTTT	CASSEQLKQPQHF
TRBV18	TRBJ1-1	-	-	TGTGCCAGCTCACCGACAGTAACCGACACTGAAGCTTTCTTT	CASSPTVTDTEAFF
TRBV11-3	TRBJ2-1	TRBD2	-	TGTGCCAGCAGCTTAAGGGGGACTAGCGGGAACAATGAGCAGTTCTTC	CASSLRGTSGNNEQFF
TRBV19	TRBJ2-2	TRBD1	few	TGTGCCAGTATTCACAGGGGTGAGACCGGGGAGCTGTTTTTT	CASIHRGETGELFF
TRBV5-1	TRBJ2-3	-	-	TGCGCCAGCAGCTTTTCGGCCAAATCCTCTCAGGGAGATACGCAGTATTTT	CASSFSAKSSQGDTQYF
TRBV5-4	TRBJ1-1	-	once	TGTGCCAGCAGCAGGGTTCAGGGGAACACTGAAGCTTTCTTT	CASSRVQGNTEAFF
TRBV6-5	TRBJ2-2	-	-	TGTGCCAGCGTGGGGCGAACGAACACCGGGGAGCTGTTTTTT	CASVGRTNTGELFF
TRBV4-3	TRBJ2-2	TRBD1	-	TGCGCCAGCAGCCATAGGCAGGGGGCCGGGGAGCTGTTTTTT	CASSHRQGAGELFF
TRBV7-8	TRBJ1-4	-	once	TGTGCCAGCAGCTTATGGGGACATGGGGAGAGTGAAAAACTGTTTTTT	CASSLWGHGESEKLFF
TRBV5-4	TRBJ1-1	TRBD1	-	TGTGCCAGCAGCTCTACAGGGGGATACGGCACTGAAGCTTTCTTT	CASSSTGGYGTEAFF
TRBV7-3	TRBJ2-3	-	-	TGTGCCAGCAGCCCTACCTTGCGAGATACGCAGTATTTT	CASSPTLRDTQYF
TRBV7-3	TRBJ2-3	TRBD1	-	TGTGCCAGCAGCACACAGGGGCTAAACACAGATACGCAGTATTTT	CASSTQGLNTDTQYF
TRBV6-6	TRBJ2-3	TRBD1	-	TGTGCCAGCAGTGCCCCGGGACAGGGGACAGATACGCAGTATTTT	CASSAPGQGTDTQYF
TRBV5-1	TRBJ2-7	-	-	TGCGCCAGCAGCCCAACGCCGGGCTCCTACGAGCAGTACTTC	CASSPTPGSYEQYF
TRBV9	TRBJ2-1	-	-	TGTGCCAGCAGCGTAGACGGGAGTCCGTCCGCCGCCCATGAGCAGTTCTTC	CASSVDGSPSAAHEQFF
TRBV5-1	TRBJ1-1	-	few	TGCGCCAGCAGCTTGGGGGCGGGGAACACTGAAGCTTTCTTT	CASSLGAGNTEAFF
TRBV6-1	TRBJ1-2	TRBD1	-	TGTGCCAGCAGTGAATCGGCAGGGGGTGTGCGGATTTATGGCTACACCTTC	CASSESAGGVRIYGYTF
TRBV3-1/TRBV3-2	TRBJ2-7	-	-	TGTGCCAGCAGCCAAGGAGTTGCAGGGGCCTACGAGCAGTACTTC	CASSQGVAGAYEQYF
TRBV10-3	TRBJ2-7	TRBD2	-	TGTGCCATCAGTGGACTAGCGGGAGGCCTTTCAGGGGTATCCGAGCAGTACTTC	CAISGLAGGLSGVSEQYF
TRBV5-5	TRBJ2-1	TRBD1	-	TGTGCCAGCAGCTCCAGGACAGGGGCCGCCTACAATGAGCAGTTCTTC	CASSSRTGAAYNEQFF
TRBV18	TRBJ2-2	-	few	TGTGCCAGCTCACCACGAGGAGGGGCGAACACCGGGGAGCTGTTTTTT	CASSPRGGANTGELFF
TRBV7-2	TRBJ2-1	-	-	TGTGCCAGCAGCTCGCCACCAGGCAGCTCCTACAATGAGCAGTTCTTC	CASSSPPGSSYNEQFF
TRBV7-9	TRBJ2-2	-	-	TGTGCCAGCAATAGCGGTAACACCGGGGAGCTGTTTTTT	CASNSGNTGELFF